This entry lists 30 T cell receptor beta chains sequenced from one sample in a study of shared T cell receptors in the human thymus (dated by TCRdb to the early 2020s). Library preparation was by the immunoSEQ multiplex PCR assay. Here the immuneACCESS table is served through TCRdb, limited to in-frame sequences with V and J called. Missing clones are a known gap in these copies; in checked studies unresolved V genes cover under half, and the rest lacks a known reason. Counted in this sample were approximately 580,000 clones; around 78% of them appeared once. The top ten hold about 0.014% of the sample. The data also belong to a second study, concerning human thymus T cells.

Specimen: thymocytes. The source of these receptors is a boy under three years old with a congenital heart defect. Donor details come from another sample of the same person, matched by shared clones.

The chain has TRBV4-1 and TRBJ2-1; 9 bases fit TRBD2. Germline V gene lookup returns CDR1 MGHRA and CDR2 YSYEKL. This CDR3 contains 17 residues. V shed 1 base, J shed 9 bases, and the junction held 13 bases outside the gene matches. This CDR3 reads CASSQGDRKREVGEQFF. The CDR3 region has the DNA TGCGCCAGCAGCCAAGGGGACAGAAAGCGGGAGGTGGGTGAGCAGTTCTTC.

This chain connects TRBV27 to TRBJ2-5; D may be TRBD1 (7 bases). Germline values: CDR1 MNHEY, CDR2 SMNVEV (reference sequence). The CDR3 length is 14 residues. V was pared by 4 bases and J by 0 bases, with 9 bases between. Here the CDR3 DNA reads TGTGCCAGCAGTTCCAGGGGGGACCAAGAGACCCAGTACTTC. Residues: CASSSRGDQETQYF.

The chain employs TRBV19 and TRBJ2-3; tentatively, D is TRBD2 (5 bases). The CDR3 spans 12 residues. Germline CDR1 LNHDA, CDR2 SQIVND (reference sequence). The V end was cut by 3 bases, the J end by 13 bases, with 14 bases between. CDR3 amino acids: CASSILNGIKYF. In DNA form, the CDR3 reads TGTGCCAGTAGTATTTTGAACGGGATCAAGTATTTT.

Only a few counts were recorded for this clone. The V call is TRBV30, the J call TRBJ2-7; 13 bases fit TRBD2. The CDR3 totals 16 residues. The germline V gene encodes CDR1 GTSNPN and CDR2 SVGIG (reference sequence). Trimming took 0 bases from V and 2 from J; bases not matched to a gene: 4. The CDR3 DNA follows: TGTGCCTGGAGTGTACGGGGACTAGCGGGGCCCTACGAGCAGTACTTC. As protein: CAWSVRGLAGPYEQYF.

The CDR3 sequence is CASSQDLGGPRSGYEQYF. CDR3 nucleotides: TGTGCCAGCAGCCAAGATCTGGGCGGGCCTAGATCTGGCTACGAGCAGTACTTC. J is TRBJ2-7 and V is TRBV14, with a weak D call TRBD2 (5 bases). There are 18 residues in the CDR3. V gave up 0 bases and J gave up 3 bases, with 21 bases separating them. In germline, CDR1 is SGHDN, CDR2 FVKESK.

V gene TRBV28 combines with J gene TRBJ2-1, with TRBD2 identical over 9 bases. Looked up from germline, CDR1 is MDHEN and CDR2 is SYDVKM. Trimming at V came to 5 bases and at J to 5 bases, leaving 7 bases not matched to a gene. The CDR3 loop spans 15 amino acids. The CDR3 sequence: CASSPSGLAHNEQFF. CDR3 nucleotides: TGTGCCAGCAGTCCCTCCGGACTAGCGCACAATGAGCAGTTCTTC.

J is TRBJ1-2 and V is TRBV5-5; 7 bases align to TRBD1. CDR1 SGHKS and CDR2 YYEKEE come from the germline V gene (reference sequence). V trimming: 0 bases; J trimming: 5 bases; junction bases outside the gene matches: 1. The CDR3 has 13 residues. CDR3 residues: CASSLDRGYGYTF. The CDR3 coding sequence is TGTGCCAGCAGCTTGGACAGGGGTTATGGCTACACCTTC. The entire variable domain, with the rest obtained from reference TRBV5-5 and TRBJ1-2, is as follows: DAGVTQSPTHLIKTRGQQVTLRCSPISGHKSVSWYQQVLGQGPQFIFQYYEKEERGRGNFPDRFSARQFPNYSSELNVNALLLGDSALYLCASSLDRGYGYTFGSGTRLTVV.

This clone was counted a few times. This chain connects TRBV9 to TRBJ1-3; 8 positions match TRBD1. In germline, CDR1 is SGDLS, CDR2 YYNGEE. The V segment lost 2 bases and the J segment 2 bases; nucleotides outside the gene matches: 12. The CDR3 is made up of 18 amino acids. Here the CDR3 reads CASSVTGQALSTGNTIYF. In DNA, the CDR3 is TGTGCCAGCAGCGTCACGGGACAGGCGCTATCCACTGGAAACACCATATATTTT.

The genes are TRBV2 and TRBJ1-3; D unclear. CDR1 is SNHLY and CDR2 is FYNNEI in the germline V gene. The CDR3 is 14 residues long. The V end was cut by 7 bases, the J end by 0 bases, with 10 bases between. Written as DNA, the CDR3 is TGTGCCAGCACTGCGAGGAGCTCTGGAAACACCATATATTTT. It specifies CASTARSSGNTIYF.

The V gene is TRBV5-6, the J gene TRBJ1-1, with D perhaps matching TRBD1 (6 bases). Trimming shortened V by 4 bases and J by 8 bases, and 15 bases separated the two germline ends. The CDR3 consists of 13 residues. Per germline, CDR1 SGHDT and CDR2 YYEEEE. The CDR3 coding sequence is TGTGCCAGCAGCCGACAGGCGAGGGCGGAAGCTTTCTTT. This encodes CASSRQARAEAFF.

V is TRBV5-6 and J is TRBJ1-1; 7 bases align to TRBD1. V was clipped by 4 bases and J by 1 base; unmatched bases: 7. Per the germline V gene, CDR1 is SGHDT and CDR2 is YYEEEE. This CDR3 is built from 15 residues. The CDR3 sequence: CASSPTGRRNTEAFF. The CDR3 coding sequence is TGTGCCAGCAGCCCGACAGGGCGACGGAACACTGAAGCTTTCTTT.

The chain links TRBV10-2 to TRBJ2-7, with 12 bases fitting TRBD1. Germline CDR1 WSHSY, CDR2 SAAADI. This CDR3 comprises 15 residues. V shed 8 bases and J 3 bases; nucleotides not matched to a gene: 8. In DNA form, the CDR3 reads TGCGCCAGCCATAGGGGACAGGGGGCTTACTACGAGCAGTACTTC. It is translated as CASHRGQGAYYEQYF.

The chain links TRBV11-2 to TRBJ1-2, with 7 nucleotides matching TRBD1. The CDR3 totals 16 residues. Germline assignment: CDR1 SGHAT and CDR2 FQNNGV. V trimming: 0 bases; J trimming: 2 bases; junction bases outside the gene matches: 6. The CDR3 sequence is CASSLDRDRENYGYTF. CDR3 nucleotide sequence: TGTGCCAGCAGCTTAGATCGAGACAGGGAAAACTATGGCTACACCTTC.

The V gene is TRBV7-2, the J gene TRBJ2-7, with a possible D match to TRBD1 (6 bases). V shed 5 bases and J shed 0 bases, with 14 bases lying between them. In germline, CDR1 is SGHTA, CDR2 FQGNSA. CDR3 length equals 15 residues. The CDR3 DNA is TGTGCCAGCAGCCGGACTCGGGACAACTCCTACGAGCAGTACTTC. Protein: CASSRTRDNSYEQYF.

The chain employs TRBV7-9 and TRBJ2-7; possibly TRBD1 for D (5 bases). Germline-derived CDR1 and CDR2 are SEHNR and FQNEAQ (reference sequence). This CDR3 has 14 amino acids. The V and J ends lost 3 bases and 7 bases respectively, with 16 bases between them. The CDR3 DNA reads TGTGCCAGCAGCTTGTCACAGGCAAGTACAGAGCAGTACTTC. As protein: CASSLSQASTEQYF.

The V gene is TRBV2, the J gene TRBJ2-1; D remains ambiguous. Germline V gene lookup returns CDR1 SNHLY and CDR2 FYNNEI. The length of the CDR3 is 13 residues. V gave up 8 bases and J gave up 2 bases, with 10 bases separating them. CDR3 protein: CASRYPPYNEQFF. In nucleotides, the CDR3 is TGTGCCAGCCGGTACCCTCCCTACAATGAGCAGTTCTTC.

J is TRBJ1-2 and V is TRBV14; weak D call: TRBD1 (5 bases). Per germline, CDR1 SGHDN and CDR2 FVKESK. The V end lost 0 bases, the J end lost 7 bases, and 18 bases lay between the germline ends. The CDR3 loop spans 16 amino acids. As DNA, the CDR3 is TGTGCCAGCAGCCAAGATCGGGCAAGGGGTAATTTTGGCTACACCTTC. Amino acid sequence: CASSQDRARGNFGYTF. Complete variable domain (other parts from reference TRBV14 and TRBJ1-2): EAGVTQFPSHSVIEKGQTVTLRCDPISGHDNLYWYRRVMGKEIKFLLHFVKESKQDESGMPNNRFLAERTGGTYSTLKVQPAELEDSGVYFCASSQDRARGNFGYTFGSGTRLTVV.

V usage is TRBV12-5 and J usage is TRBJ2-3; possible D gene TRBD2, 5 bases. Germline V CDR1 and CDR2: LGHNT, FRNRAP. The CDR3 extends over 17 amino acids. V lost 0 bases and J lost 3, with 16 bases in between. The chain's CDR3 is CASGLVSHERKTDTQYF. CDR3 coding DNA: TGTGCTAGTGGTTTGGTAAGTCATGAGCGGAAGACAGATACGCAGTATTTT.

This chain joins TRBV30 and TRBJ1-5, with a tentative D call TRBD1 (5 bases). V lost 0 bases and J lost 4, with 13 bases in between. Per the germline V gene, CDR1 is GTSNPN and CDR2 is SVGIG (reference sequence). The length of the CDR3 is 15 residues. This CDR3 is CAWSVPGFGNQPQHF. DNA of the CDR3: TGTGCCTGGAGTGTACCAGGGTTCGGGAATCAGCCCCAGCATTTT.

This chain joins TRBV2 and TRBJ2-7, with D tentatively TRBD2 (6 bases). The CDR3 totals 14 residues. The ends were cut back, 2 bases at V and 1 base at J, with 9 bases in the middle. CDR1 and CDR2 (germline): SNHLY, FYNNEI. As DNA, the CDR3 is TGTGCCAGCAGTGAATTTGGAGGGTCCTACGAGCAGTACTTC. The encoded protein is CASSEFGGSYEQYF.

This chain joins TRBV20-1 and TRBJ1-4; 7 bases agree with TRBD1. The J segment lost 17 bases and the V segment lost 1 base, leaving 7 bases of the junction unmatched. The V gene's germline CDR1 is DFQATT and CDR2 SNEGSKA (reference sequence). This CDR3 spans 11 amino acids. CDR3 residues: CSARAYRGNFF. The CDR3 nucleotides read TGCAGTGCTAGAGCTTACAGGGGAAACTTTTTT.

This clone was picked up a small number of times. One end of the junction is discordant with germline, which a read error may explain. This chain connects TRBV6-1 to TRBJ2-3, with D possibly matching TRBD2 (7 bases). CDR1 MNHNS and CDR2 SASEGT come from the germline V gene. CDR3 size: 19 residues. The CDR3 DNA follows: TGTGCCAGCACTGAAGATTGGGAGGGGGGAGGACGGTCCACAGATACGCAGTATTTT. This sequence encodes CASTEDWEGGGRSTDTQYF.

This clone appeared once. The chain uses TRBV30 and TRBJ2-1; possible D gene TRBD2, 5 bases. Looked up from germline, CDR1 is GTSNPN and CDR2 is SVGIG (reference sequence). The CDR3 consists of 16 residues. The ends were cut back, 0 bases at V and 1 base at J, with 13 bases in the middle. The CDR3 bases are TGTGCCTGGAGTGTCTCCCCAGCGGTTTCCTACAATGAGCAGTTCTTC. Protein product: CAWSVSPAVSYNEQFF.

This clone was seen more than once but under ten times. The chain links TRBV16 to TRBJ1-5; TRBD1 agrees at 11 bases. Germline V gene lookup returns CDR1 KGHSY and CDR2 FQNENV. Germline trimming cut 0 bases from V and 2 bases from J; bases unmatched to any gene: 0. The CDR3 sequence is 16 residues long. CDR3 sequence: CASSQSGQGGNQPQHF. CDR3 sequence (DNA): TGTGCCAGCAGCCAATCGGGACAGGGGGGCAATCAGCCCCAGCATTTT.

The V and J genes are TRBV29-1 and TRBJ2-5, with TRBD2 matching over 8 bases. Germline-derived CDR1 and CDR2 are SQVTM and ANQGSEA. With 4 bases clipped from V and 5 bases from J, the junction kept 9 bases outside the gene matches. This CDR3 comprises 14 residues. Written as DNA, the CDR3 is TGCAGCGTTGGCCGCGGGGGGTGGGGGGAGACCCAGTACTTC. This codes for CSVGRGGWGETQYF.

V and J are TRBV7-9 and TRBJ2-7, with TRBD1 matching 8 bases. Germline assignment: CDR1 SEHNR and CDR2 FQNEAQ (reference sequence). V trimming: 3 bases; J trimming: 1 base; junction bases outside the gene matches: 5. The CDR3 is 15 residues long. CDR3 in amino acids: CASSFQGAGSYEQYF. CDR3 DNA: TGTGCCAGCAGCTTCCAGGGGGCCGGTTCCTACGAGCAGTACTTC.

The J gene is TRBJ2-1, the V gene TRBV18, with D possibly matching TRBD1 (6 bases). Trimming removed 1 base from V and 7 bases from J, with 17 bases in between. The CDR3 sequence is 16 residues long. Germline-derived CDR1 and CDR2 are KGHSH and LQKENI. The DNA for the CDR3 is TGTGCCAGCTCACCACTTTACTGGGGGCGCGGAAATGAGCAGTTCTTC. Translation gives CASSPLYWGRGNEQFF.

V is TRBV21-1 and J is TRBJ2-2; TRBD2 is the table's D call and was not checked against the DNA. TRBV21-1 is classified as a pseudogene. CDR3 length: 14 residues. For the CDR3, the DNA is TGTGCCAGCAGCAAATTAAGCGGGACCGGGGAGCTGTTTTTT. This sequence encodes CASSKLSGTGELFF.

The chain uses TRBV6-5 and TRBJ1-2; the D is unclear. Trimming removed 2 bases at V and 5 bases at J, with 15 bases between. CDR1 and CDR2 (germline): MNHEY, SVGAGI. The CDR3 length is 15 residues. The chain's CDR3 is CASSYGTAHHYGYTF. The CDR3 DNA sequence: TGTGCCAGCAGTTACGGAACAGCCCATCATTATGGCTACACCTTC.

This sequence joins TRBV6-1 and TRBJ1-2; no clear D gene. Trimming cost V 10 bases and J 4 bases, with 16 bases left between them. CDR1 and CDR2 (germline): MNHNS, SASEGT. The CDR3 sequence is 13 residues long. CDR3 in DNA: TGTGCCACCCAAAGCGGGCCTGTCTATGGCTACACCTTC. It encodes CATQSGPVYGYTF.